A single count supports the clone carrying this T cell receptor (beta chain). CDR1 is GTSNPN and CDR2 is SVGIG in the germline V gene (reference sequence). V gave up 0 bases and J gave up 5 bases, with 7 bases separating them. The CDR3 is made up of 12 amino acids. This specimen belongs to a study of blood T cell repertoires in COVID-19. On the study more broadly: Donors in the United States, Italy and Spain gave samples during acute or convalescent COVID-19. The analysed material was cDNA or gDNA that came from T cells, B-cell-depleted T cells, or PBMCs.

Original processing methods: Amplified reference gene primers provided the basis for estimating nucleated cell counts. Repertoires were generated with immunoSEQ multiplex PCR, while TCRdb's copy carries only in-frame clones and drops some. V and J calls and clone size are those listed in that table; D and trimming were worked out from the DNA. The table has about 69,000 clones, under 85% seen once. Sample: peripheral blood. The V gene is TRBV30, the J gene TRBJ2-5, with unresolved D. The receptor comes from a man in his sixties with acute or convalescent COVID-19. DNA for the CDR3: TGTGCCTGGAGTGTATATGCGGAGACCCAGTACTTC. It yields the protein CAWSVYAETQYF.